The present T cell receptor (beta chain) was sequenced within a study of cytomegalovirus exposure and HLA in healthy donors. The study, taken as a whole, reports: Cytomegalovirus association was listed for 150 to 200 TCR beta chains. Prior analysis indicated that the majority of TCR beta V segments exhibited productivity approximately 87% or approximately 30% of the time. Compared with the roughly 670-donor mean, an Asian-associated ancestry cluster reportedly had fewer N-insertions, according to a later analysis. CMV serostatus stood as the only immune exposure information on hand.

In the PCR, 60 Vbeta and 13 Jbeta primers were used. Generated by immunoSEQ multiplex PCR, the TCRdb table keeps only in-frame clones and is missing some. The repertoire consists of some 150,000 clones, with over 70% occurring once and the leading ten covering roughly 7.3%. The CDR3 runs 16 residues. Germline-derived CDR1 and CDR2 are GTSNPN and SVGIG (reference sequence). The V segment lost 2 bases and the J segment 1 base; nucleotides outside the gene matches: 9. Comments on this clone: Its antigen remains unknown.

Sequencing input: PBMCs. The chain is built from TRBV30 and TRBJ1-1; TRBD1 agrees at 8 bases. The TCR was taken from a man aged 25 to 40 in good health and CMV-seronegative. The CDR3 nucleotides are TGTGCCTGGAGTTCCCCTTACACAGGGGGGAACACTGAAGCTTTCTTT. Translation gives CAWSSPYTGGNTEAFF.